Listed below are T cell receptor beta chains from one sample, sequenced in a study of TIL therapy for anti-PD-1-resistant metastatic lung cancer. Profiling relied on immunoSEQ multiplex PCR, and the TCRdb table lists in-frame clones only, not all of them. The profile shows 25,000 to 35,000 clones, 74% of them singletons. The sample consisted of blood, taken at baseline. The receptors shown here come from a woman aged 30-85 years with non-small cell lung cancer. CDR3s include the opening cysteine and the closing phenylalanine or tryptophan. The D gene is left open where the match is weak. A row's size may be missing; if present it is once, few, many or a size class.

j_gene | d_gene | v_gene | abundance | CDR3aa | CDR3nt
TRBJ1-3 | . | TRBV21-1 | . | CASSKVWGTGGSGNTIYF | TGTGCCAGCAGCAAAGTTTGGGGAACAGGGGGCTCTGGAAACACCATATATTTT
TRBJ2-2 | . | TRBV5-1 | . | CASSLRYETGELFF | TGCGCCAGCAGCTTGAGGTACGAGACTGGGGAGCTGTTTTTT
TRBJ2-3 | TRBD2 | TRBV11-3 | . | CASSRGLAGATDTQYF | TGTGCCAGCAGCCGGGGACTAGCGGGGGCCACAGATACGCAGTATTTT
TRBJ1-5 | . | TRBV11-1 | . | CASSLGGRVYSNQPQHF | TGTGCCAGCAGCTTAGGAGGCAGGGTCTATAGCAATCAGCCCCAGCATTTT
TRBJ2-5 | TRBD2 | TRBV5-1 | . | CASSLATGGTQETQYF | TGCGCCAGCAGCTTGGCGACGGGAGGGACGCAAGAGACCCAGTACTTC
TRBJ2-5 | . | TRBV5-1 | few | CASSLKSETQYF | TGCGCCAGCAGCTTGAAATCGGAGACCCAGTACTTC
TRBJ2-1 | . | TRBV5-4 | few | CASSLGSGGEQFF | TGTGCCAGCAGCTTGGGCTCAGGTGGTGAGCAGTTCTTC
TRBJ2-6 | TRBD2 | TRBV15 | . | CATTEGLAGANVLTF | TGTGCCACCACCGAGGGACTAGCTGGGGCCAACGTCCTGACTTTC
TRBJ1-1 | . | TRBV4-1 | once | CASSQVEGTEAFF | TGCGCCAGCAGCCAAGTGGAGGGCACTGAAGCTTTCTTT
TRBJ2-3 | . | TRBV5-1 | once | CASSTGTSGDTQYF | TGCGCCAGTTCTACCGGGACCTCAGGAGATACGCAGTATTTT
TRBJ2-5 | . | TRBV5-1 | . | CASSVRGLREETQYF | TGCGCCAGCAGCGTACGGGGACTCAGAGAAGAGACCCAGTACTTC
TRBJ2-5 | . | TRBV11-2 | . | CASSSNQGVETQYF | TGTGCCAGCAGCTCAAATCAGGGAGTAGAGACCCAGTACTTC
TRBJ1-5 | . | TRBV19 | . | CASSIDPNQPQHF | TGTGCCAGTAGTATAGACCCCAATCAGCCCCAGCATTTT
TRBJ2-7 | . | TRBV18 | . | CASSPETGEQYF | TGTGCCAGCTCACCCGAGACGGGGGAGCAGTACTTC
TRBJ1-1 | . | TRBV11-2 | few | CASSLITETEAFF | TGTGCCAGCAGCTTAATTACGGAGACTGAAGCTTTCTTT
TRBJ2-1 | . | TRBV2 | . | CASSETLYNEQFF | TGTGCCAGCAGTGAGACCCTTTACAATGAGCAGTTCTTC
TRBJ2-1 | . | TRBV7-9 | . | CAVIASSSYNEQFF | TGTGCCGTGATAGCATCCAGCTCCTACAATGAGCAGTTCTTC
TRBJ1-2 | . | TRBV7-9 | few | CASSLARGYGYTF | TGTGCCAGCAGCTTAGCGAGGGGATATGGCTACACCTTC
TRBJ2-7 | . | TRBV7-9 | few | CASSITGTAYEQYF | TGTGCCAGCAGCATTACCGGGACCGCCTACGAGCAGTACTTC
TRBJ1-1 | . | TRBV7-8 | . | CASSLRWVTEAFF | TGTGCCAGCAGCTTACGTTGGGTCACTGAAGCTTTCTTT
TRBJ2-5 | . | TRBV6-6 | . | CASSYESASRETQYF | TGTGCCAGCAGTTACGAGAGCGCCAGCCGAGAGACCCAGTACTTC
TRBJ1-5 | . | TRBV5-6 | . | CASSLRATGVNQPQHF | TGTGCCAGCAGCTTACGGGCCACCGGGGTCAATCAGCCCCAGCATTTT
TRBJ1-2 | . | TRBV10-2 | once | CASSERTDYGYTF | TGCGCCAGCAGTGAAAGGACTGACTATGGCTACACCTTC
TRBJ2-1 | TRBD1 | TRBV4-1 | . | CASGQGRDEQFF | TGCGCCAGCGGACAGGGCAGGGATGAGCAGTTCTTC
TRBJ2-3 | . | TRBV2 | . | CASSPRATSTDTQYF | TGTGCCAGCAGCCCCAGGGCAACTAGCACAGATACGCAGTATTTT
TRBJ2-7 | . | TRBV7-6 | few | CASSLSSAYYEQYF | TGTGCCAGCAGCTTGAGTAGCGCTTATTACGAGCAGTACTTC
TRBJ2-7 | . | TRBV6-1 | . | CASSEAPTVLQYF | TGTGCCAGCAGTGAAGCGCCGACGGTACTCCAGTACTTC
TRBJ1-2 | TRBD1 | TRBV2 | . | CASSPGQYYGYTF | TGTGCCAGCAGCCCGGGACAGTACTATGGCTACACCTTC
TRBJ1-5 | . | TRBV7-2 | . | CASSPVANSNQPQHF | TGTGCCAGCAGCCCCGTGGCAAATAGCAATCAGCCCCAGCATTTT
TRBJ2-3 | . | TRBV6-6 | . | CASSYSLQGTQYF | TGTGCCAGCAGTTACTCCCTACAGGGAACGCAGTATTTT
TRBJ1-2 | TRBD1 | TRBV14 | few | CASSQFAGTANGYTF | TGTGCCAGCAGCCAATTTGCCGGGACAGCTAATGGCTACACCTTC
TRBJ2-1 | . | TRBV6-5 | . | CASSPTLATYNEQFF | TGTGCCAGCAGCCCTACTCTTGCTACCTACAATGAGCAGTTCTTC
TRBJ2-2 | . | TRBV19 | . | CASSNQGFGGELFF | TGTGCCAGTAGTAATCAGGGATTTGGCGGGGAGCTGTTTTTT
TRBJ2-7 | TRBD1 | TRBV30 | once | CAWRPPGGAFNEQYF | TGTGCCTGGAGACCTCCAGGGGGCGCGTTTAACGAGCAGTACTTC
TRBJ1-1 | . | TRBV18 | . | CASSPGRQNTEAFF | TGTGCCAGCTCGCCAGGGAGACAGAACACTGAAGCTTTCTTT
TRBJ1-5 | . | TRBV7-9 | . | CASSYGTADQPQHF | TGTGCCAGCAGCTACGGGACCGCTGATCAGCCCCAGCATTTT
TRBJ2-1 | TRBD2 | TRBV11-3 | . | CASSSRTSGNEQFF | TGTGCCAGCAGCTCACGGACTAGCGGCAATGAGCAGTTCTTC
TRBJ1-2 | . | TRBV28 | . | CASSLGAGLYGYTF | TGTGCCAGCAGTTTGGGGGCGGGGCTCTATGGCTACACCTTC
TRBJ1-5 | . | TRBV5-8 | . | CASSLGQNNQPQHF | TGTGCCAGCAGCTTAGGACAGAACAATCAGCCCCAGCATTTT
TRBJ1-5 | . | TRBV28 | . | CASSLGSPVGNQPQHF | TGTGCCAGCAGTTTGGGAAGTCCCGTTGGCAATCAGCCCCAGCATTTT
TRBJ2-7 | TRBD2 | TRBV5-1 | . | CASSLLPAGGPFYEQYF | TGCGCCAGCAGCTTGTTGCCAGCGGGAGGGCCCTTCTACGAGCAGTACTTC
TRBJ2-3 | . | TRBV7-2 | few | CASSLPAAGATQYF | TGTGCCAGCAGCCTGCCCGCCGCCGGAGCTACGCAGTATTTT
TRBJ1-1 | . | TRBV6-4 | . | CASSNSGLAEAFF | TGTGCCAGCAGTAACTCCGGGTTAGCTGAAGCTTTCTTT
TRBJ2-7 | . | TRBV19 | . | CASSTGLESYEQYF | TGTGCCAGTAGTACTGGACTGGAATCCTACGAGCAGTACTTC
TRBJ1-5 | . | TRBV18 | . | CASSGLQNQPQHF | TGTGCCAGCTCAGGACTACAGAACCAGCCCCAGCATTTT
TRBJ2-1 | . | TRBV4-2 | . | CASSQDVGHNEQFF | TGTGCCAGCAGCCAAGATGTTGGCCACAATGAGCAGTTCTTC
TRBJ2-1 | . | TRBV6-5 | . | CASRGTVYGAEQFF | TGTGCCAGCAGGGGCACAGTTTATGGGGCCGAGCAGTTCTTC
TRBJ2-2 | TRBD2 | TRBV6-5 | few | CASSYWREGNGELFF | TGTGCCAGCAGTTACTGGCGGGAGGGAAACGGGGAGCTGTTTTTT
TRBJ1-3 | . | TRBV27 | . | CASSPDHRSGNTIYF | TGTGCCAGCAGTCCTGACCACCGGTCAGGAAACACCATATATTTT
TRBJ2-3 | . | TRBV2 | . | CASSDMGFTDTQYF | TGTGCCAGCAGTGATATGGGGTTCACAGATACGCAGTATTTT
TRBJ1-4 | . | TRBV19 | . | CASSSRDHNEKLFF | TGTGCCAGTAGTTCCCGGGACCATAATGAAAAACTGTTTTTT
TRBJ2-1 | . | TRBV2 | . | CASRWELRPYNEQFF | TGTGCCAGCAGATGGGAATTGAGGCCCTACAATGAGCAGTTCTTC